This record covers a single TCR beta chain. This specimen belongs to a study of blood T cell repertoires in COVID-19. Trimming cost V 4 bases and J 4 bases; bases outside gene matches: 2. Germline V CDR1 and CDR2: SGHTA, FQGNSA. The CDR3 covers 14 residues. Profiled with immunoSEQ multiplex PCR; TCRdb holds only in-frame clones, not every one. The sample holds about 260,000 clones, about nine tenths seen once. Sequencing input: peripheral blood. This clonotype was obtained from a woman in her thirties or forties who had recovered from COVID-19. The chain links TRBV7-2 to TRBJ2-5; TRBD1 agrees at 11 bases. CDR3 sequence reads: CASSYGTGGETQYF. CDR3 DNA sequence: TGTGCCAGCAGCTACGGGACAGGGGGAGAGACCCAGTACTTC. Full variable domain (remainder filled in from reference TRBV7-2 and TRBJ2-5): GAGVSQSPSNKVTEKGKDVELRCDPISGHTALYWYRQSLGQGLEFLIYFQGNSAPDKSGLPSDRFSAERTGGSVSTLTIQRTQQEDSAVYLCASSYGTGGETQYFGPGTRLLVL.